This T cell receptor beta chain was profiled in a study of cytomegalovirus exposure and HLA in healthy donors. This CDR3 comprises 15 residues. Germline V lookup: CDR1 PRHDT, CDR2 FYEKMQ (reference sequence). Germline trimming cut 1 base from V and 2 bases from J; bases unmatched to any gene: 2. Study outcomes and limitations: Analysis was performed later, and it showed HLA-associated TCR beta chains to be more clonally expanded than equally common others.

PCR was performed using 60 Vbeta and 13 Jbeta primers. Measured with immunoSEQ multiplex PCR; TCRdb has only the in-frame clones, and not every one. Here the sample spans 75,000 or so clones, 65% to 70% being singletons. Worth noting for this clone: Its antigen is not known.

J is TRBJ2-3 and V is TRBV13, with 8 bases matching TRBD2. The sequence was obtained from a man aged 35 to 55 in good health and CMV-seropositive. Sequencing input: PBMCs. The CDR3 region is CASSLELADTDTQYF. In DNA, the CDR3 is TGTGCCAGCAGCTTAGAACTAGCGGACACAGATACGCAGTATTTT.